What follows describes a single T cell receptor beta chain. This sample was included in a study of Graves' ophthalmopathy and Graves' hyperthyroidism. The authors amplified TCR beta CDR3 regions, and they did so from RNA transcripts for repertoire sequencing. The authors performed first-round RT-PCR with HTBI primers and then a second-round multiplex PCR. Each CDR3 protein gets one entry after TCRdb re-called the multiplex PCR reads with MiXCR. Here the sample spans hundreds of thousands of distinct CDR3 sequences, roughly two fifths being singletons. Trimming left V 5 bases short and J 0 bases short, with 14 bases between. The germline CDR1 and CDR2 sequences are SGHVS and FNYEAQ. This CDR3 has 15 residues.

Sequenced input: peripheral blood. This receptor was taken from an adult man with Graves' ophthalmopathy. The chain combines TRBV7-6 with TRBJ2-7; D is uncertain. The CDR3 spells CASSQVAESSYEQYF. The CDR3 DNA sequence: TGTGCCAGCAGCCAAGTAGCAGAGAGCTCCTACGAGCAGTACTTC.